These T cell receptor beta chains were read from a single sample in a study of PD-1 blockade in mismatch repair-deficient tumors. The table came from immunoSEQ multiplex PCR; TCRdb's copy has only in-frame clones and leaves some out. The table includes 77,000 or so clones, 70% to 90% detected once. Sequencing used peripheral blood, obtained 44 weeks after starting pembrolizumab. These receptors were taken from an adult with mismatch repair-deficient cancer. Both conserved end residues are part of each CDR3. Each record gives: J gene, D gene, clone size, V gene, CDR3 DNA, CDR3 protein. D genes are given only for firm matches. For some rows the clone size is stated as once, few or many, or as a class when expanded; others skip it.

>TRBJ2-7|TRBD1|-|TRBV7-9
TGTGCCAGCAGCATGACAGGGAATCCCTACGAGCAGTACTTC
CASSMTGNPYEQYF
>TRBJ1-1|-|-|TRBV18
TGTGCCAGCTCACCGAACGGGGACACTGAAGCTTTCTTT
CASSPNGDTEAFF
>TRBJ2-7|-|once|TRBV9
TGTGCCAGCAGCGTCCAGGGTGACCCTTTCCACGAGCAGTACTTC
CASSVQGDPFHEQYF
>TRBJ2-6|-|-|TRBV27
TGTGCCAGCAGTCTGCGCGGGGGCAGCTCTGGGGCCAACGTCCTGACTTTC
CASSLRGGSSGANVLTF
>TRBJ2-1|-|-|TRBV6-6
TGTGCCAGCAGCCCAACAGGGAATGAGCAGTTCTTC
CASSPTGNEQFF
>TRBJ1-1|-|-|TRBV19
TGTGCCAGTAGTATAAATCGGCAGGGCGGGACTGAAGCTTTCTTT
CASSINRQGGTEAFF
>TRBJ1-5|-|-|TRBV18
TGTGCCAGCTCACCAAGACCTGAGGGCAATCAGCCCCAGCATTTT
CASSPRPEGNQPQHF
>TRBJ1-5|TRBD1|-|TRBV19
TGTGCCAGTGGCCGGGACAGGGCGGTTCAGCCCCAGCATTTT
CASGRDRAVQPQHF
>TRBJ2-5|-|-|TRBV23-1
TGCGCCAGCAGTCAATCTGTCAGGGGTTTGGGAGAGACCCAGTACTTC
CASSQSVRGLGETQYF
>TRBJ2-3|TRBD2|-|TRBV18
TGTGCCAGCTCACCAATACTAGCGGGCACAGATACGCAGTATTTT
CASSPILAGTDTQYF
>TRBJ2-5|TRBD2|-|TRBV6-6
TGTGCCAGCAGTTACTCGGCGGGAGGGGACCAAGAGACCCAGTACTTC
CASSYSAGGDQETQYF
>TRBJ2-5|TRBD2|-|TRBV7-9
TGTGCCAGCAGCTTAAGGTCTAGCGGGAGTACAGAGACCCAGTACTTC
CASSLRSSGSTETQYF